Listed below are T cell receptor beta chains from one sample, sequenced in a study of cytomegalovirus exposure and HLA in healthy donors. Clones were read by immunoSEQ multiplex PCR, and TCRdb kept only the in-frame ones, dropping some. The sample includes about 250,000 clones, approximately 87% of them seen just once. The sample comprised PBMCs. The origin of the receptors is a man younger than 30 in good health and CMV-seronegative. Each CDR3 is given with its conserved first and last residue. A D gene is named only where the DNA matches it firmly. Clone size, where shown, is once, few, many, or a class for clones that have expanded.

abundance,v_gene,j_gene,d_gene,CDR3aa,CDR3nt
.,TRBV4-3,TRBJ2-7,.,CASSPRVSSYEQYF,TGCGCCAGCAGCCCGCGGGTGAGCTCCTACGAGCAGTACTTC
.,TRBV28,TRBJ1-6,TRBD1,CASSLAGQNSPLHF,TGTGCCAGCAGTTTGGCGGGACAGAATTCACCCCTCCACTTT
.,TRBV7-2,TRBJ1-6,.,CASSLQWRDNSPLHF,TGTGCCAGCAGCCTCCAGTGGCGGGATAATTCACCCCTCCACTTT
.,TRBV19,TRBJ2-3,TRBD1,CASSALDRGLDTQYF,TGTGCCAGTAGCGCCCTGGACAGGGGGTTAGATACGCAGTATTTT
.,TRBV6-5,TRBJ2-5,.,CASSVQGGEETQYF,TGTGCCAGCAGTGTCCAGGGGGGAGAGGAGACCCAGTACTTC
.,TRBV6-5,TRBJ2-3,.,CASSPGGRGDTQYF,TGTGCCAGCAGTCCCGGGGGGCGTGGAGATACGCAGTATTTT
once,TRBV18,TRBJ2-7,TRBD1,CASSPPAGGGNEQYF,TGTGCCAGCTCACCACCGGCAGGGGGCGGCAACGAGCAGTACTTC
.,TRBV6-1,TRBJ2-7,.,CASNEPQGLATYEQYF,TGTGCCAGCAATGAACCCCAGGGCCTAGCGACTTACGAGCAGTACTTC
.,TRBV4-1,TRBJ2-2,.,CASSQTGDGELFF,TGCGCCAGCAGCCAAACGGGAGACGGGGAGCTGTTTTTT
.,TRBV19,TRBJ1-1,TRBD1,CASSFGTGSAEAFF,TGTGCCAGTAGTTTCGGGACAGGGTCCGCTGAAGCTTTCTTT